This T cell receptor (beta chain) was recovered during a study of blood T cell repertoires in COVID-19. Study background: COVID-19 samples, acute and convalescent, were from the United States, Italy and Spain. Sources were T cells, B-cell-depleted T cells, or PBMCs; the material itself was cDNA or gDNA.

CDR3 length equals 16 residues. In the original processing: Amplifying reference gene primers gave estimates of nucleated cell counts. Measured with immunoSEQ multiplex PCR; TCRdb has only the in-frame clones, and not every one. V, J and clone size reflect that table, while D and trimming were determined from the DNA. Of over 200,000 clones in the sample, approximately 90% were seen once. The sample taken for sequencing was peripheral blood. The chain is built from TRBV21-1 and TRBJ2-3; the table calls TRBD1, which could not be checked here. TRBV21-1 is assigned pseudogene status. This TCR was recovered from a man younger than 45 who had recovered from COVID-19. CDR3 protein: CASSKMRDRLTDTQYF. In DNA form, the CDR3 reads TGTGCCAGCAGCAAGATGAGGGACAGACTCACAGATACGCAGTATTTT.